A single sample gave rise to the 22 T cell receptor beta chains below, sequenced in a study of shared clonotypes between healthy human individuals. The repertoire was sequenced with immunoSEQ multiplex PCR; TCRdb's copy has only in-frame clones and lacks some. The data show 2.3 million or so clones, approximately 93% seen once. The sequenced material came from naive CD4+ T cells from PBMCs. The sample's subset: CD45RA+ positively selected. These receptors were obtained from a young man in good health. Some clones in this sample may be carry-over from other donors' samples.

For the CDR3, the DNA is TGTGCCAGCAGGGAGGGACAGGGTCGTACGGGGTACGAGCAGTACTTC. Its translation: CASREGQGRTGYEQYF. The rearrangement joins TRBV2 to TRBJ2-7, with 9 bases identical to TRBD1. The CDR3 covers 16 residues. V lost 6 bases to trimming and J lost 4 bases; unmatched junction nucleotides: 13. Germline CDR1 SNHLY, CDR2 FYNNEI.

The genes are TRBV6-1 and TRBJ1-1, with D unresolved. V was cut by 8 bases and J by 3 bases, with 13 bases left in between. The CDR3 sequence is 13 residues long. Germline assignment: CDR1 MNHNS and CDR2 SASEGT. Here the CDR3 reads CASPPNRDTEAFF. The CDR3, as DNA: TGTGCCAGCCCCCCAAATAGGGACACTGAAGCTTTCTTT.

As concerns this clone: Other DNA sequences in this specimen translate into the identical CDR3. This sequence joins TRBV5-1 and TRBJ2-3, with 8 bases matching TRBD1. This CDR3 spans 14 amino acids. V lost 1 base to trimming and J lost 6 bases; unmatched junction nucleotides: 4. Germline V lookup: CDR1 SGHRS, CDR2 YFSETQ. CDR3 DNA: TGCGCCAGCAGCTTGCGTCAGGGGGCGGATACGCAGTATTTT. This sequence encodes CASSLRQGADTQYF.

V and J are TRBV5-1 and TRBJ1-1; the D gene is possibly TRBD1 (5 bases). From germline, CDR1 is SGHRS and CDR2 YFSETQ. This CDR3 region has 16 residues. The ends were cut back, 4 bases at V and 8 bases at J, with 24 bases in the middle. The DNA of the CDR3 is TGCGCCAGCAGCCCGGATGAGTGGGGCCTTGGGAGAGAAGCTTTCTTT. Encoded protein: CASSPDEWGLGREAFF.

CDR3 in amino acids: CASSQDQNREQETQYF. DNA of the CDR3: TGTGCCAGCAGCCAAGATCAAAACCGCGAGCAAGAGACCCAGTACTTC. The J gene is TRBJ2-5, the V gene TRBV4-2; D call uncertain. Germline V gene data show CDR1 as LGHNA and CDR2 as YNFKEQ. The CDR3 extends over 16 amino acids. The V end was cut by 0 bases, the J end by 2 bases, with 13 bases between.

This clone appeared once. The gene calls are TRBV14 and TRBJ2-7; D might be TRBD1 or TRBD2, each matching 5 bases. The CDR3 is 14 residues long. CDR1 and CDR2 (germline): SGHDN, FVKESK. The V end lost 3 bases, the J end lost 0 bases, and 9 bases lay between the germline ends. The CDR3 is CASSQGRSSYEQYF. The CDR3 DNA is TGTGCCAGCAGCCAGGGACGGAGCTCCTACGAGCAGTACTTC.

The rearrangement joins TRBV6-6 to TRBJ1-5; tentatively, D is TRBD1 (6 bases). The CDR3 is 14 amino acids. Per the germline V gene, CDR1 is MNHNY and CDR2 is SVGAGI (reference sequence). V was clipped by 6 bases and J by 6 bases, with 15 bases between them. CDR3 nucleotides: TGTGCCAGCAGCCAGCTGATACAGGGTCAGCCCCAGCATTTT. Amino acids: CASSQLIQGQPQHF.

The chain links TRBV5-1 to TRBJ2-7; TRBD2 might be the D (6 bases). Trimming pared 3 bases from V and 0 bases from J, leaving 16 bases between. This CDR3 contains 16 residues. Germline CDR1 is SGHRS and CDR2 is YFSETQ. DNA of the CDR3: TGCGCCAGCAGCTCGGGGGACGGCCGTTCCTCCTACGAGCAGTACTTC. It translates to CASSSGDGRSSYEQYF.

The chain links TRBV7-2 to TRBJ1-2, with D hard to call. Germline V lookup: CDR1 SGHTA, CDR2 FQGNSA. This CDR3 contains 13 residues. The ends were cut back, 5 bases at V and 8 bases at J, with 15 bases in the middle. In DNA, the CDR3 is TGTGCCAGCAGCCTCACGGCGACTTCGGGCTACACCTTC. Encoded protein: CASSLTATSGYTF.

The rearrangement joins TRBV5-4 to TRBJ2-5, with 8 bases lining up with TRBD1. Per the germline V gene, CDR1 is SGHNT and CDR2 is YYREEE (reference sequence). CDR3 length: 17 residues. J lost 0 bases, V lost 4 bases, and 11 bases had no gene match. The CDR3, as DNA: TGTGCCAGCAGCGGACCTGGACAGGGAGTGAACCAAGAGACCCAGTACTTC. Amino acids: CASSGPGQGVNQETQYF. The full variable domain, completed using reference TRBV5-4 and TRBJ2-5, is ETGVTQSPTHLIKTRGQQVTLRCSSQSGHNTVSWYQQALGQGPQFIFQYYREEENGRGNFPPRFSGLQFPNYSSELNVNALELDDSALYLCASSGPGQGVNQETQYFGPGTRLLVL.

In the case of this clone: Germline is not matched at one junction end, which may reflect a read error. The genes are TRBV30 and TRBJ2-3; 9 positions agree with TRBD1. This CDR3 is built from 13 residues. The germline V gene encodes CDR1 GTSNPN and CDR2 SVGIG (reference sequence). The CDR3 region has the DNA TGTGCCTGGAGGTCACAGGGGGCAGATGCGCAGTATTTT. It codes for CAWRSQGADAQYF.

The chain uses TRBV6-5 and TRBJ2-5; the D is unclear. The V end lost 3 bases, the J end lost 2 bases, and 10 bases lay between the germline ends. Germline V CDR1 and CDR2: MNHEY, SVGAGI. This CDR3 comprises 14 residues. The CDR3 DNA follows: TGTGCCAGCAGTTATGCCCCGGCACAAGAGACCCAGTACTTC. It encodes CASSYAPAQETQYF.

Turning to this clone: The same CDR3 can be traced to other DNA sequences in this sample. V is TRBV18 and J is TRBJ2-5; D may correspond to TRBD1 or TRBD2 (5 bases each). V was trimmed by 6 bases and J by 1 base, leaving 9 bases between them. CDR1 and CDR2 (germline): KGHSH, LQKENI. The CDR3 sequence is 13 residues long. CDR3 region: CASSPGAQETQYF. For the CDR3, the DNA is TGTGCCAGCTCCCCCGGGGCCCAAGAGACCCAGTACTTC.

This chain links TRBV15 with TRBJ2-3; 9 bases are a match to TRBD1. CDR3 length equals 14 residues. Trimming cost V 7 bases and J 3 bases; bases outside gene matches: 5. Germline CDR1 reads LNHNV; CDR2 reads YYDKDF (reference sequence). Written as DNA, the CDR3 is TGTGCCACCATGACAGGGGGGAGGACAGATACGCAGTATTTT. Translation: CATMTGGRTDTQYF. Supplemented by reference TRBV15 and TRBJ2-3, the full variable domain reads DAMVIQNPRYQVTQFGKPVTLSCSQTLNHNVMYWYQQKSSQAPKLLFHYYDKDFNNEADTPDNFQSRRPNTSFCFLDIRSPGLGDTAMYLCATMTGGRTDTQYFGPGTRLTVL.

Of note for this clone: At the DNA level, this CDR3 is encoded by other sequences in the same sample as well. The chain uses TRBV9 and TRBJ2-7, with no clear D. Germline V lookup: CDR1 SGDLS, CDR2 YYNGEE. The V end was cut by 0 bases, the J end by 2 bases, with 12 bases between. This CDR3 comprises 15 residues. CDR3 residues: CASSVVPGPTYEQYF. CDR3 in DNA: TGTGCCAGCAGCGTAGTTCCCGGACCAACCTACGAGCAGTACTTC.

A note on this clone: This sample includes further DNA sequences coding for the same CDR3. The chain has TRBV9 and TRBJ1-4, with D possibly being TRBD1 (6 bases). The CDR3 runs to 14 residues. Germline V gene lookup returns CDR1 SGDLS and CDR2 YYNGEE. Trimming pared 2 bases from V and 4 bases from J, leaving 9 bases between. This CDR3 reads CASSVGRGNEKLFF. The CDR3 DNA reads as TGTGCCAGCAGCGTTGGCAGGGGTAATGAAAAACTGTTTTTT. The entire variable domain, with the rest obtained from reference TRBV9 and TRBJ1-4, is as follows: DSGVTQTPKHLITATGQRVTLRCSPRSGDLSVYWYQQSLDQGLQFLIQYYNGEERAKGNILERFSAQQFPDLHSELNLSSLELGDSALYFCASSVGRGNEKLFFGSGTQLSVL.

The sample holds one count of this clone. This rearrangement joins TRBV18 to TRBJ2-1; tentative D call: TRBD1 (6 bases). CDR1 and CDR2 (germline): KGHSH, LQKENI. This CDR3 has 14 amino acids. V was trimmed by 1 base and J by 6 bases, leaving 10 bases between them. CDR3 in amino acids: CASSPLTGFNEQFF. CDR3 in DNA: TGTGCCAGCTCACCACTTACAGGGTTCAATGAGCAGTTCTTC.

In its sample, this clone was seen once. This rearrangement joins TRBV7-8 to TRBJ2-7, with D possibly called TRBD1 or TRBD2 (6 bases each). The CDR3 contains 14 residues. Trimming cost V 6 bases and J 5 bases, with 17 bases left between them. Germline V gives CDR1 SGHVS, CDR2 FQNEAQ. CDR3 in DNA: TGTGCCAGCAGGCCCCGGGGGCGCTGGGACGAGCAGTACTTC. It yields the protein CASRPRGRWDEQYF. Variable domain in full (rest from reference TRBV7-8 and TRBJ2-7): GAGVSQSPRYKVAKRGQDVALRCDPISGHVSLFWYQQALGQGPEFLTYFQNEAQLDKSGLPSDRFFAERPEGSVSTLKIQRTQQEDSAVYLCASRPRGRWDEQYFGPGTRLTVT.

This chain uses TRBV10-3 with TRBJ1-2; D gene unclear. Germline V gives CDR1 ENHRY, CDR2 SYGVKD. The CDR3 has 12 amino acids. Trimming took off 2 bases at V and 3 bases at J, with 4 bases between the two ends. CDR3 DNA: TGTGCCATCAGTGAGGAGGACTATGGCTACACCTTC. Protein product: CAISEEDYGYTF.

This sequence joins TRBV28 and TRBJ2-5, with a tentative D call TRBD2 (6 bases). Germline CDR1 MDHEN, CDR2 SYDVKM. This CDR3 region has 14 residues. V shed 6 bases and J shed 1 base, with 12 bases lying between them. CDR3 nucleotides: TGTGCCAGCAGGGTTAGCGGAGCCCAAGAGACCCAGTACTTC. Protein sequence: CASRVSGAQETQYF.

This chain links TRBV6-5 with TRBJ1-4; weak D call: TRBD1 (5 bases). This CDR3 is 12 amino acids long. Per the germline V gene, CDR1 is MNHEY and CDR2 is SVGAGI. V gave up 6 bases and J gave up 8 bases, with 10 bases separating them. The CDR3 DNA sequence: TGTGCCAGCAGAACAGGATTGGAAAAACTGTTTTTT. It yields the protein CASRTGLEKLFF.

J is TRBJ2-7 and V is TRBV7-2, with 16 bases that match TRBD2. Germline V CDR1 and CDR2: SGHTA, FQGNSA. The length of the CDR3 is 15 residues. J lost 6 bases, V lost 5 bases, and 4 bases had no gene match. The CDR3 DNA is TGTGCCAGCAGCCTCGGGACTAGCGGGAGGGCCGAGCAGTACTTC. Translating gives CASSLGTSGRAEQYF.